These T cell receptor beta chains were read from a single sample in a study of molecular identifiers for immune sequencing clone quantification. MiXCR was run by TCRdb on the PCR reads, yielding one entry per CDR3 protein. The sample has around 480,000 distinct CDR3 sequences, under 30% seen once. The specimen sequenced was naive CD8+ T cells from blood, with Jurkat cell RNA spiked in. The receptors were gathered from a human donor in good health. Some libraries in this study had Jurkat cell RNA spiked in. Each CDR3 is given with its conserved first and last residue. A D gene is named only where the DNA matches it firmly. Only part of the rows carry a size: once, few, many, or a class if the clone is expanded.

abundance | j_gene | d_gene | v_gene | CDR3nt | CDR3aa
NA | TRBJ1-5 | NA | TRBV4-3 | TGCGCCAGCAGCCAAGACCGGGGCTGGGTAGTTCAGCCCCAGCATTTT | CASSQDRGWVVQPQHF
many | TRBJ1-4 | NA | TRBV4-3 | TGCGCCAGCAGCCAAGATTGGCAGCTTGGAGAAAAACTGTTTTTT | CASSQDWQLGEKLFF
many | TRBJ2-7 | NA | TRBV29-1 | TGCAGCGTTCCCAGGGGGGACGAGCAGTACTTC | CSVPRGDEQYF
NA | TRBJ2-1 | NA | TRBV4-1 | TGCGCCAGCAGCCAAGATTTTGGGGGACCTTACAATGAGCAGTTCTTC | CASSQDFGGPYNEQFF
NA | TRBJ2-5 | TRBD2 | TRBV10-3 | TGTGCCATCAGTGAGGATCGACTAGCGTTTCAAGAGACCCAGTACTTC | CAISEDRLAFQETQYF
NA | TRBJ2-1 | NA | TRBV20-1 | TGCAGTGCTAGGAGGTCTAGCAGTATTTACAATGAGCAGTTCTTC | CSARRSSSIYNEQFF
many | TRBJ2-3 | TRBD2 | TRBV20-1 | TGCAGTGCTACCGGGACTAGCGGGAGAATTGGAGATACGCAGTATTTT | CSATGTSGRIGDTQYF
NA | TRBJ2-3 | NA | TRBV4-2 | TGTGCCAGCAGCGGCTCGTCGACTAGCACAGATACGCAGTATTTT | CASSGSSTSTDTQYF
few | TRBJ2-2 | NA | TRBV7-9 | TGTGCCAGCAGCCCCGAGGCTCCCGGGGAGCTGTTTTTT | CASSPEAPGELFF
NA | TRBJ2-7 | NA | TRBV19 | TGTGCCAGTAGTACTTTACCGGGACCGGTGTACGAGCAGTACTTC | CASSTLPGPVYEQYF
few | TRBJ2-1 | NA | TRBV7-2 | NA | CASSFWGGGTYKFF
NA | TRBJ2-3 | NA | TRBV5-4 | TGTGCCAGCAATTTGGGGGGTTCCCCAGATACGCAGTATTTT | CASNLGGSPDTQYF
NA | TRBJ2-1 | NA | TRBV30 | TGTGCCTGGAGTTTGGCCTTACACCGGTTCTTC | CAWSLALHRFF
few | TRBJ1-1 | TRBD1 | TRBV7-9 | TGTGCCAGCAGCTTAGCGACAGGGGACCGCTCCGCTGAAGCTTTCTTT | CASSLATGDRSAEAFF
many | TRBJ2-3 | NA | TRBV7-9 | TGTGCCAGCAGCTTAGAGTCACTTTTTGGCACAGATACGCAGTATTTT | CASSLESLFGTDTQYF
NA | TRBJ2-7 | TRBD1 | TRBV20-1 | TGCAGTGCTCGGGACAGGGGGCCCAGCGGGGGGCCGTCCTACGAGCAGTACTTC | CSARDRGPSGGPSYEQYF
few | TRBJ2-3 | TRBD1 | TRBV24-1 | TGTGCCACCAGTGATCTAAGAACAGGGGTGGCAGATACGCAGTATTTT | CATSDLRTGVADTQYF
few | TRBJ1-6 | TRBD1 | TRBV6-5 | TGTGCCAGCAGTTCGACAGGGCCAAATTCACCCCTCCACTTT | CASSSTGPNSPLHF
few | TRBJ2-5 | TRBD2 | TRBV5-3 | TGTGCCAGCAGTGAATTAGGACTAGCGGGGGAGCAAGAGACCCAGTACTTC | CASSELGLAGEQETQYF
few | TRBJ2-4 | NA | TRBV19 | TGTGCCAGTAGTATAGACGATGGCTCTGGAAACATTCAGTACTTC | CASSIDDGSGNIQYF
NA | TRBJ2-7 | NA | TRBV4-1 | TGCGCCAGCAGCCAAGACGGGGGCCTTGCCTACGAGCAGTACTTC | CASSQDGGLAYEQYF
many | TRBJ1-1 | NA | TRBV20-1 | TGCAGTGCCGCGATCGAGATTGACACTGAAGCTTTCTTT | CSAAIEIDTEAFF
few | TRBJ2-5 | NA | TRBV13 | TGTGCCAGCAGCTTAGTGGGGACCGCAAGACGGGAGACCCAGTACTTC | CASSLVGTARRETQYF
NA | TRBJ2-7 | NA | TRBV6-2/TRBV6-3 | TGTGCCAGCAGTTACCTCGGACGAGGAAGCTCCTACGAGCAGTACTTC | CASSYLGRGSSYEQYF
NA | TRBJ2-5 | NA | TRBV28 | TGTGCCAGCAGTTCCCAGGGTCTATTGGAGACCCAGTACTTC | CASSSQGLLETQYF
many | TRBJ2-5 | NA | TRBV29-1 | TGCAGCGTTGGGACACCTCGGGAGACCCAGTACTTC | CSVGTPRETQYF
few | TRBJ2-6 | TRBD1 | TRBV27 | TGTGCCAGCAGTCCCTTCGACAGGGTCCCCTCTGGGGCCAACGTCCTGACTTTC | CASSPFDRVPSGANVLTF
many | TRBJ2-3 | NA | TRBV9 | TGTGCCAGCAGCGTAGAGGGGGTTACAGATACGCAGTATTTT | CASSVEGVTDTQYF
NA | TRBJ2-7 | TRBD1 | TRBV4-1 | TGCGCCAGCAGCCCCCGGGACAGGGCCTACGCGCAGTACTTC | CASSPRDRAYAQYF